The entry below describes one T cell receptor beta chain. Its specificity is not known. Sequencing was performed with immunoSEQ multiplex PCR; in TCRdb, only in-frame clones are kept and a portion is missing. In the table there are 75,000 to 100,000 clones, roughly nine tenths of which are singletons. These data are taken from a study of T cell responses to AZD1222 COVID-19 vaccine. Study-wide results and limits: Clonal diversity was possibly underestimated; the donors were predominantly white British and more often female.

The CDR3 length is 11 residues. V was shortened by 7 bases and J by 7 bases, with 10 bases between the two germline ends. The V gene's germline CDR1 is MDHEN and CDR2 SYDVKM. Sequencing was performed on peripheral blood, taken on day 0 of AZD1222 vaccination. The chain recombines TRBV28 with TRBJ1-1; D not resolved. This TCR derives from an adult in good health. The CDR3 coding sequence is TGTGCCAGCAACAGTGGGAGTGAAGCTTTCTTT. Translated: CASNSGSEAFF.